The next 9 T cell receptor beta chains were all read from a single sample in a study of brain T cells in children with intractable seizures. The method was immunoSEQ multiplex PCR; TCRdb's version includes in-frame clones alone and lacks a portion of them. The sample holds 60,000 to 65,000 clones, 95% to 97% seen once. This sample comprised peripheral blood, obtained at surgery. The source of these receptors is a boy in the first two years of life with focal cortical dysplasia and intractable seizures.

The rearrangement joins TRBV4-3 to TRBJ2-1, with 8 bases lining up with TRBD2. The germline V gene has CDR1 LGHNA and CDR2 YSLEER. V lost 4 bases, J lost 5 bases, and 7 bases stayed unmatched. The CDR3 is 15 residues long. The CDR3 coding sequence is TGCGCCAGCAGCCCCTTTCTACTAGCGGACAATGAGCAGTTCTTC. The encoded protein is CASSPFLLADNEQFF.

The genes are TRBV27 and TRBJ1-2; TRBD1 matches 10 bases. Germline V lookup: CDR1 MNHEY, CDR2 SMNVEV (reference sequence). This CDR3 has 15 amino acids. Trimming removed 7 bases from V and 7 bases from J; junction bases left unmatched: 12. The CDR3 sequence: CASKSNRDRGLGYTF. The DNA of the CDR3 is TGTGCCAGCAAAAGCAACCGGGACAGGGGACTTGGCTACACCTTC.

The chain recombines TRBV5-1 with TRBJ2-2, with D possibly being TRBD1 (6 bases). This CDR3 has 17 amino acids. The V end was cut by 2 bases, the J end by 5 bases, with 19 bases between. Germline lookup yields CDR1 SGHRS and CDR2 YFSETQ. The chain's CDR3 is CASSFSSRQVGTGELFF. The CDR3 DNA reads TGCGCCAGCAGCTTCAGTTCCCGACAGGTGGGGACCGGGGAGCTGTTTTTT.

The chain uses TRBV7-3 and TRBJ2-5; D might be TRBD1 (7 bases). The germline V gene has CDR1 SGHTA and CDR2 FQGTGA. The V end lost 5 bases, the J end lost 7 bases, and 17 bases lay between the germline ends. This CDR3 is built from 14 residues. The CDR3 DNA follows: TGTGCCAGCAGCGCCGCCGGACAGGAGGGGACCCAGTACTTC. Translation gives CASSAAGQEGTQYF.

The CDR3 protein is CASSYGTGGQPQHF. CDR3 coding DNA: TGTGCCAGCAGTTACGGGACAGGGGGCCAGCCCCAGCATTTT. The gene calls are TRBV6-2 or TRBV6-3 and TRBJ1-5; 12 bases align to TRBD1. The CDR3 is 14 residues long. Germline CDR1 reads MNHEY; CDR2 reads SVGEGT. V lost 2 bases to trimming and J lost 7 bases; unmatched junction nucleotides: 0.

This sequence joins TRBV5-1 and TRBJ2-2; D not resolved. This CDR3 comprises 13 residues. Trimming took off 5 bases at V and 3 bases at J, with 8 bases between the two ends. Germline lookup yields CDR1 SGHRS and CDR2 YFSETQ. CDR3 nucleotide sequence: TGCGCCAGCAGACAGCAGCACACCGGGGAGCTGTTTTTT. This encodes CASRQQHTGELFF.

The rearrangement joins TRBV12-3 or TRBV12-4 to TRBJ2-7; D gene uncertain. Trimming stripped 5 bases from V and 3 bases from J, with 8 bases between. This CDR3 is built from 12 residues. The CDR3 bases are TGTGCCAGCAGTGATATCCGCTACGAGCAGTACTTC. Translated, it gives CASSDIRYEQYF.

V and J are TRBV9 and TRBJ2-1, with D tentatively TRBD2 (5 bases). Deletions cut 4 bases from V and 0 bases from J, with 11 bases between. CDR1 and CDR2 from the germline V gene are SGDLS and YYNGEE. This CDR3 has 15 residues. This CDR3 reads CASSSLGSSYNEQFF. CDR3 nucleotides: TGTGCCAGCAGCTCATTAGGGAGCTCCTACAATGAGCAGTTCTTC.

This chain connects TRBV11-2 to TRBJ2-3; the match to TRBD1 covers 7 bases. The CDR3 covers 15 residues. The germline V gene has CDR1 SGHAT and CDR2 FQNNGV. The trim removed 5 bases at V and 1 base at J, leaving 6 bases unmatched. Written as DNA, the CDR3 is TGTGCCAGCAGCAAGACAGGGAGAGGCACAGATACGCAGTATTTT. Translating it yields CASSKTGRGTDTQYF. Using reference TRBV11-2 and TRBJ2-3 for the parts outside the CDR3, the full variable domain is EAGVAQSPRYKIIEKRQSVAFWCNPISGHATLYWYQQILGQGPKLLIQFQNNGVVDDSQLPKDRFSAERLKGVDSTLKIQPAKLEDSAVYLCASSKTGRGTDTQYFGPGTRLTVL.